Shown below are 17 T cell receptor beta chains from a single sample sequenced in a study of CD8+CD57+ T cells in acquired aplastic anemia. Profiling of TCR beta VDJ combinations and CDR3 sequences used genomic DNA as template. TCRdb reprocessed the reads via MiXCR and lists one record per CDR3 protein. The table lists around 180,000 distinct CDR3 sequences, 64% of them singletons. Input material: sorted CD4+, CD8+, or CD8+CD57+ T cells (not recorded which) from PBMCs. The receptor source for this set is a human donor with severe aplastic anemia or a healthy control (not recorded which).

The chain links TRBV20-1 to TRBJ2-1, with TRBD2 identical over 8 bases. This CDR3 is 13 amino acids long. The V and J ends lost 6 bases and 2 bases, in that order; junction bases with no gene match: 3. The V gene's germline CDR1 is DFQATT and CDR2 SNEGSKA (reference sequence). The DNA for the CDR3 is TGCAGTGCGATTAGCGGGACCTACAATGAGCAGTTCTTC. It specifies CSAISGTYNEQFF.

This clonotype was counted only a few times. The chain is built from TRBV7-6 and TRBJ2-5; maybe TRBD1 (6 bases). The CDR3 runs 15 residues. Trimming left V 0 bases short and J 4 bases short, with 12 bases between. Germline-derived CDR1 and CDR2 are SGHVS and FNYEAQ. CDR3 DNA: TGTGCCAGCAGCTTAGCGGGGGCAGGGAGAGAGACCCAGTACTTC. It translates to CASSLAGAGRETQYF. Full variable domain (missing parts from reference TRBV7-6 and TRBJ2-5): GAGVSQSPRYKVTKRGQDVALRCDPISGHVSLYWYRQALGQGPEFLTYFNYEAQQDKSGLPNDRFSAERPEGSISTLTIQRTEQRDSAMYRCASSLAGAGRETQYFGPGTRLLVL.

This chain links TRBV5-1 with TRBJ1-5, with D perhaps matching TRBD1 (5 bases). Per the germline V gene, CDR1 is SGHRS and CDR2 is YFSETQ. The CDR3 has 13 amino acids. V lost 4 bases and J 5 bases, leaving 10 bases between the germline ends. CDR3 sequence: CASSEGSHQPQHF. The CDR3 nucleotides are TGCGCCAGCAGCGAGGGGAGCCATCAGCCCCAGCATTTT.

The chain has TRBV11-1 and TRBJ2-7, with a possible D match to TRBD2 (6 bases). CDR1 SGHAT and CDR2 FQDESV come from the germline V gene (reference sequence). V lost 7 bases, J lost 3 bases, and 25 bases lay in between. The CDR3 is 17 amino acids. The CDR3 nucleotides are TGTGCCAGCACCGGAGGGGTGCCGGGAGAGATTGGCTACGAGCAGTACTTC. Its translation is CASTGGVPGEIGYEQYF. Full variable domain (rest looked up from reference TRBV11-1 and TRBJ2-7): EAEVAQSPRYKITEKSQAVAFWCDPISGHATLYWYRQILGQGPELLVQFQDESVVDDSQLPKDRFSAERLKGVDSTLKIQPAELGDSAMYLCASTGGVPGEIGYEQYFGPGTRLTVT.

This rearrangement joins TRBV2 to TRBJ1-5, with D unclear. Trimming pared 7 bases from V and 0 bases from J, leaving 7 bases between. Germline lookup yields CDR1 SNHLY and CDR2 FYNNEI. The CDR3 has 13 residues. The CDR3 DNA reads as TGTGCCAGCATGAGGGATAGCAATCAGCCCCAGCATTTT. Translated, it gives CASMRDSNQPQHF.

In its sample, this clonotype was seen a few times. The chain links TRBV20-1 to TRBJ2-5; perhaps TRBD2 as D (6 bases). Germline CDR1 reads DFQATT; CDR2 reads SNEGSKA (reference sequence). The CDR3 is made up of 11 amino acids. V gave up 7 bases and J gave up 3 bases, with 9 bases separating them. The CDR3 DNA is TGCAGTGGGATAGCGGAAGAGACCCAGTACTTC. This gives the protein CSGIAEETQYF.

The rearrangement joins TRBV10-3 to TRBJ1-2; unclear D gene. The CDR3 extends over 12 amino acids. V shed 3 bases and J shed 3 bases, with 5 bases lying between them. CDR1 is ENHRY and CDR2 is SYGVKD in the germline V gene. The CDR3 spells CAISEVDYGYTF. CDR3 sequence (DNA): TGTGCCATCAGTGAAGTGGACTATGGCTACACCTTC.

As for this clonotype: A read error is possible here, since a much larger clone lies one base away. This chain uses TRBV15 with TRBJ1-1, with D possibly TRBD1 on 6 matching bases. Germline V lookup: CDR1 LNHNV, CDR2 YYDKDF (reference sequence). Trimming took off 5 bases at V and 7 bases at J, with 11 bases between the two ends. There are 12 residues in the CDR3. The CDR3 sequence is CATSPGTFEAFF. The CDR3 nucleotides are TGTGCCACCAGCCCCGGGACATTTGAAGCTTTCTTT. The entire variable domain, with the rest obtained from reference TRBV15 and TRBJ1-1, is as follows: DAMVIQNPRYQVTQFGKPVTLSCSQTLNHNVMYWYQQKSSQAPKLLFHYYDKDFNNEADTPDNFQSRRPNTSFCFLDIRSPGLGDTAMYLCATSPGTFEAFFGQGTRLTVV.

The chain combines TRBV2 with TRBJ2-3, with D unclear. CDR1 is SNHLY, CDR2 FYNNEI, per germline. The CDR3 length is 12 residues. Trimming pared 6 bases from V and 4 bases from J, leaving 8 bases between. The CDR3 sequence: CASRPGADTQYF. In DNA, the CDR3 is TGTGCCAGCAGACCAGGTGCAGATACGCAGTATTTT.

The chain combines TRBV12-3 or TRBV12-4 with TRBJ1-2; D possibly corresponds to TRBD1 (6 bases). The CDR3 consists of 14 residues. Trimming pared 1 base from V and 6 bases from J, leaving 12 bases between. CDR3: CASSLVGGADGYTF. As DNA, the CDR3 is TGTGCCAGCAGTTTAGTTGGGGGCGCGGATGGCTACACCTTC.

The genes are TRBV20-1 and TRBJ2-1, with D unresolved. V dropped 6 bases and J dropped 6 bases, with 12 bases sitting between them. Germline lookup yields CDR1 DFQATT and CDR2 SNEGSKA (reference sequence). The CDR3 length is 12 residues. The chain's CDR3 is CSAESSGNEQFF. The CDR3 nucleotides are TGCAGTGCCGAGAGCTCGGGCAATGAGCAGTTCTTC.

The DNA for the CDR3 is TGTGCCAGCAGTCCGCCTGGGCCCTACGAGCAGTACTTC. This gives the protein CASSPPGPYEQYF. J is TRBJ2-7 and V is TRBV11-2, with D uncertain. The CDR3 is made up of 13 amino acids. Germline V lookup: CDR1 SGHAT, CDR2 FQNNGV. Trimming took off 6 bases at V and 2 bases at J, with 11 bases between the two ends.

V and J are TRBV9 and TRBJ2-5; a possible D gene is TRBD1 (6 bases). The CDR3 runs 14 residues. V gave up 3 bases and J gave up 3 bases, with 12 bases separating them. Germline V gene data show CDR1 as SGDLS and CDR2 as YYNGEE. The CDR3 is CASSDPYREETQYF. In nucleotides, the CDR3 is TGTGCCAGCAGCGACCCTTACAGGGAAGAGACCCAGTACTTC. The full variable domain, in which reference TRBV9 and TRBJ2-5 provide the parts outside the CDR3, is DSGVTQTPKHLITATGQRVTLRCSPRSGDLSVYWYQQSLDQGLQFLIQYYNGEERAKGNILERFSAQQFPDLHSELNLSSLELGDSALYFCASSDPYREETQYFGPGTRLLVL.

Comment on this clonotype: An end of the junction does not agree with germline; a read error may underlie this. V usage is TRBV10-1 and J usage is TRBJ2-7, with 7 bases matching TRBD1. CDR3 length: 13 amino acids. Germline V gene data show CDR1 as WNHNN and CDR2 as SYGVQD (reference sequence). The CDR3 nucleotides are TGTGCCATCAGTGGGCAGGGGGATTACGAGCAGTACTTC. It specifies CAISGQGDYEQYF.

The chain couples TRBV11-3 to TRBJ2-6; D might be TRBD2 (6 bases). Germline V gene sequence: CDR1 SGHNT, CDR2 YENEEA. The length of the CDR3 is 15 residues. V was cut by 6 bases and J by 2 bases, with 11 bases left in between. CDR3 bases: TGTGCCAGCAGTGGGGGGAACCCTGGGGCCAACGTCCTGACTTTC. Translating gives CASSGGNPGANVLTF. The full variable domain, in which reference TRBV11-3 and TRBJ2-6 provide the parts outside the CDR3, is EAGVVQSPRYKIIEKKQPVAFWCNPISGHNTLYWYLQNLGQGPELLIRYENEEAVDDSQLPKDRFSAERLKGVDSTLKIQPAELGDSAVYLCASSGGNPGANVLTFGAGSRLTVL.

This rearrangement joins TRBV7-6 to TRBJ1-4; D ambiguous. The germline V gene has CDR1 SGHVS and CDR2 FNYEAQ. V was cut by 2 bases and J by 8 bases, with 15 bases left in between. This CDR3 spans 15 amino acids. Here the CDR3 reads CASSLSGSVGEKLFF. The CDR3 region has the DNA TGTGCCAGCAGCTTATCGGGAAGCGTTGGAGAAAAACTGTTTTTT.

The CDR3 loop reads CASSRAADETQYF. The CDR3 region has the DNA TGTGCCAGTAGTCGTGCGGCCGATGAGACCCAGTACTTC. The chain recombines TRBV19 with TRBJ2-5; D is uncertain. The CDR3 contains 13 residues. Looked up from germline, CDR1 is LNHDA and CDR2 is SQIVND (reference sequence). V dropped 5 bases and J dropped 5 bases, with 12 bases sitting between them.